The subject of this entry is one TCR beta chain. There is no known antigen for this receptor. Within one base of it there is no much larger clone, and no base qualities were kept. This sample is part of a study of blood T cell repertoires in COVID-19 (dated by TCRdb to between 2020 and 2021). About the study as a whole: Samples covering the acute and convalescent phases of COVID-19 were provided by collaborators in the United States, Italy and Spain. The prospective study material was composed of cDNA or gDNA derived from T cells, B-cell-depleted T cells, or PBMCs. The samples were drawn from the first 160 participants of the ongoing ImmuneRACE study and from 1,254 subjects provided by 6 global collaborators. The sample metadata nearly always contained a de-identified subject ID, COVID-19 status, age in years and sex. The dataset comprised deeply sampled blood TCRbeta repertoires from subjects exposed to, actively infected with, or recovered from COVID-19. Where HLA class I and class II types were available, the types were taken from metadata supplied by the sample provider, not from assay-based typing. A freely available public database, intended as a resource for researchers studying the immune response to SARS-CoV-2, is where the repertoires were released. The study at large found these results: Clinical and demographic metadata were provided uncurated, with the amount varying by source and participant.

One collaborating source in Seattle enrolled patients during active infection and followed them longitudinally through the course of disease. Each collaborating institution followed its own protocols to collect whole blood in K2EDTA tubes. For TCRbeta analysis, collaborator samples were shipped as frozen whole blood, as isolated PBMCs, or as DNA extracted from either sample type. Reading from cysteine to phenylalanine, the CDR3 counts 16 amino acids. The read is trimmed to its CDR3 DNA, 48 bases read in frame from base 1. Per the germline V gene, SNHLY is the CDR1 and FYNNEI is the CDR2. Trimming removed 5 bases from V and 10 bases from J; the gene matches leave 12 bases unexplained. TCRbeta CDR3 regions were amplified from genomic DNA by means of the immunoSEQ Assay, a bias-controlled multiplex PCR. Per the source publication's procedure: Nucleated cell counts per sample were estimated from amplification of reference gene primers within the assay. To quantify the absolute abundance of each unique TCRbeta CDR3 rearrangement, sequence reads were collapsed and filtered. For each sample, productive Simpson clonality was calculated as the square root of Simpson's diversity index across productive rearrangements. The immuneACCESS repertoire file appears here via TCRdb, limited to in-frame rearrangements. These files lack a portion of the clones; in checked studies, under half of the deficit traces to unresolved V genes, and the cause of the others is not known. Clonal size and the V and J genes are those of that table, whereas D and trimming came from the DNA. This sample comprises about 260,000 clones, 91% of them detected only once. Approximately 2.6% of the sample belongs to the ten largest clones.

The receptor comes from a person between 18 and 35 years old with COVID-19, enrolled during active disease. The chain joins TRBV2 to TRBJ2-1; 12 junctional bases match TRBD2. What was sequenced was peripheral blood. The CDR3 amino acid sequence is: CASSQPGLAGSKEQFF. The DNA is as follows: TGTGCCAGCAGTCAACCGGGACTAGCGGGCTCGAAGGAGCAGTTCTTC.